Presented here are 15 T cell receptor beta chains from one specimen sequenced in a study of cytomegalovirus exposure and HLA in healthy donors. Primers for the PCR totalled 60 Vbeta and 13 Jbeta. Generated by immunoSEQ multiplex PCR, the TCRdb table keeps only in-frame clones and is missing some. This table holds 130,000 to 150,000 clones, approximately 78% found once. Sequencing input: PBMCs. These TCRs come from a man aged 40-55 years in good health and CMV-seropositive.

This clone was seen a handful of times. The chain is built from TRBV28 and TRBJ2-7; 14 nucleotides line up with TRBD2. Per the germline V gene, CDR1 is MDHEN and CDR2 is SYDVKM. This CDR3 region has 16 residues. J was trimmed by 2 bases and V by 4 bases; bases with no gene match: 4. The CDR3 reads CASSSPTSGRAYEQYF. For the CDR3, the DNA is TGTGCCAGCAGTTCCCCGACTAGCGGGAGGGCCTACGAGCAGTACTTC.

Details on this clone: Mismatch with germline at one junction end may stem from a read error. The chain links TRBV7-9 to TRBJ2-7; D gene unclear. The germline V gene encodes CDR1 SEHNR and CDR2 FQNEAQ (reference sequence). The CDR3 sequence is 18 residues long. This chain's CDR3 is CSSSPPSRLPDPTYEQYF. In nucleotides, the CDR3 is TGTTCCAGCAGCCCCCCCTCGCGGCTTCCCGACCCTACCTACGAGCAGTACTTC. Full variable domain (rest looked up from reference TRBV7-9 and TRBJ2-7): DTGVSQNPRHKITKRGQNVTFRCDPISEHNRLYWYRQTLGQGPEFLTYFQNEAQLEKSRLLSDRFSAERPKGSFSTLEIQRTEQGDSAMYLCSSSPPSRLPDPTYEQYFGPGTRLTVT.

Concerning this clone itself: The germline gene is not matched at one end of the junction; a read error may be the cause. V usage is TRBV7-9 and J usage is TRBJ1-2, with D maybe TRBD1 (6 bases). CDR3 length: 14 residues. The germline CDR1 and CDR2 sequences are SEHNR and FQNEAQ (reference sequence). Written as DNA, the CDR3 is TGTTCCAGCAGCTTAGACAGGTGGGACTATGGCTACACCTTC. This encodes CSSSLDRWDYGYTF. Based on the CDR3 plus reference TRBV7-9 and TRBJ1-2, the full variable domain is DTGVSQNPRHKITKRGQNVTFRCDPISEHNRLYWYRQTLGQGPEFLTYFQNEAQLEKSRLLSDRFSAERPKGSFSTLEIQRTEQGDSAMYLCSSSLDRWDYGYTFGSGTRLTVV.

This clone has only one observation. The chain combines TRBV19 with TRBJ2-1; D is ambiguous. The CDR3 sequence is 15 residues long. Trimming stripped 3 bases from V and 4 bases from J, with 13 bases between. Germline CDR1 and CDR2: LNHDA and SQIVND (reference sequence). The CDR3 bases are TGTGCCAGTAGTATCGGTGCTAGTGGATACAATGAGCAGTTCTTC. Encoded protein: CASSIGASGYNEQFF. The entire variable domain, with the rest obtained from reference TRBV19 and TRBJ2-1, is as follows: DGGITQSPKYLFRKEGQNVTLSCEQNLNHDAMYWYRQDPGQGLRLIYYSQIVNDFQKGDIAEGYSVSREKKESFPLTVTSAQKNPTAFYLCASSIGASGYNEQFFGPGTRLTVL.

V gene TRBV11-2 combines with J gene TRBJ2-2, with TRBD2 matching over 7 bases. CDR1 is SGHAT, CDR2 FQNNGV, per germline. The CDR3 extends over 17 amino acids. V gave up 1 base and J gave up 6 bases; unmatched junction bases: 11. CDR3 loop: CASSLVRGGLEAGELFF. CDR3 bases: TGTGCCAGCAGCTTAGTTCGGGGAGGGCTAGAGGCCGGGGAGCTGTTTTTT.

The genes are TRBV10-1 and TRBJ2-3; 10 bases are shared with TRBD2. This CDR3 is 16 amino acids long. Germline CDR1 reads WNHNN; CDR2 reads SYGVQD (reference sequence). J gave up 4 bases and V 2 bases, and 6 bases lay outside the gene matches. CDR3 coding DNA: TGCGCCAGCAGTGAGGGGGCTAGCGGGAGCCCAGATACGCAGTATTTT. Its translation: CASSEGASGSPDTQYF.

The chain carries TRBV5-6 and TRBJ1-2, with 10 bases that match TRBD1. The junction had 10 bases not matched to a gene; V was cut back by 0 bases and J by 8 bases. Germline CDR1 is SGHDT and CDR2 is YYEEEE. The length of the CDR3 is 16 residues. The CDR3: CASSLGPGTGVDGYTF. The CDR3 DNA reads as TGTGCCAGCAGCTTGGGCCCCGGGACAGGGGTCGACGGCTACACCTTC.

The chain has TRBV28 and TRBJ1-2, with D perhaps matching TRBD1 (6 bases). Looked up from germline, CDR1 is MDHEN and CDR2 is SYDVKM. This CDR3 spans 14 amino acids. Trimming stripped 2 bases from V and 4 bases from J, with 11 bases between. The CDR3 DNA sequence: TGTGCCAGCAGTTTAACAGGGCGGCCCTATGGCTACACCTTC. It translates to CASSLTGRPYGYTF.

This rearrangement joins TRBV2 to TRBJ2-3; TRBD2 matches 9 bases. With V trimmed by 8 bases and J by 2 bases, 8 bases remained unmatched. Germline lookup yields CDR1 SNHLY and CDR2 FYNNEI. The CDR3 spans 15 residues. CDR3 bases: TGTGCCAGCTTCCCCCTAGCGGGACACACAGATACGCAGTATTTT. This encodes CASFPLAGHTDTQYF.

The DNA for the CDR3 is TGTGCCAGCAGTCCGGGACTTGGGGGGAATGAGCAGTTCTTC. Translation: CASSPGLGGNEQFF. This chain uses TRBV27 with TRBJ2-1, with TRBD2 as a possible D gene (6 bases). Trimming left V 5 bases short and J 7 bases short, with 15 bases between. Germline V CDR1 and CDR2: MNHEY, SMNVEV (reference sequence). The CDR3 extends over 14 amino acids.

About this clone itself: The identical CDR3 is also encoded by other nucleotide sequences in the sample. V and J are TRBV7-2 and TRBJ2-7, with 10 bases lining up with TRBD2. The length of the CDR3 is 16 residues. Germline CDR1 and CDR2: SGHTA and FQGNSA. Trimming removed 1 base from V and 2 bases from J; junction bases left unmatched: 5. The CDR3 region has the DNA TGTGCCAGCAGCTTAGGTCTAGCGGGAGAGACCTACGAGCAGTACTTC. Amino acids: CASSLGLAGETYEQYF.

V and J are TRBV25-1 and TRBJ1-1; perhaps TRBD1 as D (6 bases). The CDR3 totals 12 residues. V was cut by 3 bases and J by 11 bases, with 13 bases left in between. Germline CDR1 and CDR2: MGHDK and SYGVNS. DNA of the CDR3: TGTGCCAGCAGTGAGTACAAGGGGGGGGCTTTCTTT. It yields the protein CASSEYKGGAFF.

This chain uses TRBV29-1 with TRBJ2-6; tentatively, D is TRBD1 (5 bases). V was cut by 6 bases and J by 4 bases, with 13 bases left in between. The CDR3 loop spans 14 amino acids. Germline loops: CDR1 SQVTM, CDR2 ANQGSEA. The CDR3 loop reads CSVAQGSGANVLTF. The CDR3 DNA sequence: TGCAGCGTGGCGCAGGGCTCAGGGGCCAACGTCCTGACTTTC.

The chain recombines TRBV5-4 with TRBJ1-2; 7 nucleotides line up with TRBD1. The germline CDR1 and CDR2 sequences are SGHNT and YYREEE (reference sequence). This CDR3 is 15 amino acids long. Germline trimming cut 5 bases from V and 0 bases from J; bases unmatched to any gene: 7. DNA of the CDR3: TGTGCCAGCAGGCTAATAGGGGGCTCTAACTATGGCTACACCTTC. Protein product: CASRLIGGSNYGYTF.

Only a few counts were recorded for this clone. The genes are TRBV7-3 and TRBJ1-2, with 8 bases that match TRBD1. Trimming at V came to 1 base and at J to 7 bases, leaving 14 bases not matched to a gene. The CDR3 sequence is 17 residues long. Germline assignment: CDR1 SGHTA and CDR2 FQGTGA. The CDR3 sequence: CASSLNDLAGGAGGYTF. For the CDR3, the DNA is TGTGCCAGCAGCTTAAACGACCTAGCAGGGGGCGCCGGTGGCTACACCTTC. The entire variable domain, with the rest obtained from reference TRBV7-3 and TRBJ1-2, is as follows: GAGVSQTPSNKVTEKGKYVELRCDPISGHTALYWYRQSLGQGPEFLIYFQGTGAADDSGLPNDRFFAVRPEGSVSTLKIQRTERGDSAVYLCASSLNDLAGGAGGYTFGSGTRLTVV.